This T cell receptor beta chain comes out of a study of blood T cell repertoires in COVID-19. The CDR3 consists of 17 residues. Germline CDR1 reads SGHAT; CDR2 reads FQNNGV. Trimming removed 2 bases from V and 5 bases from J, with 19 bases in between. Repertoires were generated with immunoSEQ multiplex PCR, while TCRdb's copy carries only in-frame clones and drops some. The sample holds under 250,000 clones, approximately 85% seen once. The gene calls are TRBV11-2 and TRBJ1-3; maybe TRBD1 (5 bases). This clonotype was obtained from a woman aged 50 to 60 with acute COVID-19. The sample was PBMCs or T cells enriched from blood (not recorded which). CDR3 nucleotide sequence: TGTGCCAGCAGCTTATCTTTGCCAAGCAGGGAACGAAACACCATATATTTT. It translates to CASSLSLPSRERNTIYF.